These 31 T cell receptor beta chains came from one sample sequenced in a study of blood T cell repertoires in COVID-19. Profiled with immunoSEQ multiplex PCR; TCRdb holds only in-frame clones, not every one. The sample includes more than 250,000 clones, about 86% of them seen just once. The specimen sequenced was peripheral blood. The receptor set was obtained from a woman in her forties or fifties with acute or convalescent COVID-19.

Points on this clone: Other DNA sequences in the sample encode the same CDR3. The V call is TRBV4-1, the J call TRBJ2-7, with a tentative D call TRBD2 (6 bases). The CDR3 consists of 15 residues. Germline loops: CDR1 MGHRA, CDR2 YSYEKL. V was pared by 3 bases and J by 1 base, with 13 bases between. CDR3 protein: CASSQGRDSSYEQYF. The DNA of the CDR3 is TGCGCCAGCAGCCAGGGCCGGGACTCTTCCTACGAGCAGTACTTC.

The sample holds one count of this clone. J is TRBJ2-1 and V is TRBV7-2, with D possibly matching TRBD1 (5 bases). Trimming took off 4 bases at V and 6 bases at J, with 10 bases between the two ends. In germline, CDR1 is SGHTA, CDR2 FQGNSA. The CDR3 sequence is 13 residues long. The CDR3 DNA reads as TGTGCCAGCAGCTGGCGACAGACCAATGAGCAGTTCTTC. Encoded protein: CASSWRQTNEQFF.

The chain combines TRBV19 with TRBJ1-1, with 9 bases identical to TRBD1. The CDR3 is 16 residues long. Per germline, CDR1 LNHDA and CDR2 SQIVND (reference sequence). V gave up 5 bases and J gave up 0 bases; unmatched junction bases: 7. The CDR3 DNA sequence: TGTGCCAGTAGTTGGGCCGGGACAGGGATGAACACTGAAGCTTTCTTT. It encodes CASSWAGTGMNTEAFF.

The V and J genes are TRBV19 and TRBJ1-3; D may be TRBD1 (5 bases). The length of the CDR3 is 20 residues. Germline-derived CDR1 and CDR2 are LNHDA and SQIVND (reference sequence). With 9 bases removed from V and 0 bases from J, the gap between germline ends came to 30 bases. The CDR3 sequence: CASRGIPGTAGKVSGNTIYF. For the CDR3, the DNA is TGTGCCAGCCGGGGGATTCCCGGAACGGCCGGAAAAGTCTCTGGAAACACCATATATTTT.

The gene calls are TRBV9 and TRBJ2-7; D is ambiguous. There are 13 residues in the CDR3. With 3 bases removed from V and 6 bases from J, the gap between germline ends came to 13 bases. The V gene's germline CDR1 is SGDLS and CDR2 YYNGEE. CDR3 in DNA: TGTGCCAGCAGCGCCCTCCTAGTTTTCGAGCAGTACTTC. This codes for CASSALLVFEQYF. The full variable domain, completed using reference TRBV9 and TRBJ2-7, is DSGVTQTPKHLITATGQRVTLRCSPRSGDLSVYWYQQSLDQGLQFLIQYYNGEERAKGNILERFSAQQFPDLHSELNLSSLELGDSALYFCASSALLVFEQYFGPGTRLTVT.

This sequence joins TRBV1 and TRBJ2-7; the listed D gene, TRBD2, was not tested against the DNA. TRBV1 is recorded as a pseudogene. The CDR3 extends over 16 amino acids. CDR3 in amino acids: CTSSLPSGTSSYEQYV. The CDR3 DNA reads as TGCACCAGCAGCCTGCCCTCCGGGACTAGCTCCTACGAGCAGTACGTC.

The CDR3 sequence: CASSLGGRSYNEQFF. As DNA, the CDR3 is TGTGCCAGCAGTTTAGGCGGGAGGTCCTACAATGAGCAGTTCTTC. This chain uses TRBV28 with TRBJ2-1; 8 bases are a match to TRBD2. In germline, CDR1 is MDHEN, CDR2 SYDVKM. This CDR3 has 15 residues. Losses at the gene ends were 2 bases for V and 1 base for J; bases not matched to a gene: 1.

This chain links TRBV6-1 with TRBJ1-1; possibly TRBD1 for D (6 bases). Trimming stripped 8 bases from V and 0 bases from J, with 13 bases between. Germline V gene sequence: CDR1 MNHNS, CDR2 SASEGT. The CDR3 is 14 amino acids. CDR3 DNA: TGTGCCAGCGGCCTGACAGGTTTGAACACTGAAGCTTTCTTT. Translated, it gives CASGLTGLNTEAFF.

The chain links TRBV18 to TRBJ2-2; 15 bases agree with TRBD2. Germline assignment: CDR1 KGHSH and CDR2 LQKENI. The length of the CDR3 is 19 residues. The ends lost 3 bases at V and 6 bases at J; junction bases unmatched: 11. The CDR3 region has the DNA TGTGCCAGCTCACCCCCGGGACTAGCGGGAGGTGTCGTCGCCGGGGAGCTGTTTTTT. Protein: CASSPPGLAGGVVAGELFF.

The chain is built from TRBV24-1 and TRBJ2-3; the match to TRBD2 covers 10 bases. CDR1 is KGHDR and CDR2 is SFDVKD in the germline V gene. Trimming removed 5 bases from V and 5 bases from J; junction bases left unmatched: 18. The CDR3 runs 19 residues. This chain's CDR3 is CATSGGPRTSGVRGDTQYF. In DNA, the CDR3 is TGTGCCACCAGTGGGGGTCCGAGAACTAGCGGGGTTAGGGGAGATACGCAGTATTTT.

V and J are TRBV9 and TRBJ1-3; D not resolved. The V end was cut by 4 bases, the J end by 1 base, with 15 bases between. The CDR3 contains 16 residues. Germline CDR1 reads SGDLS; CDR2 reads YYNGEE. The CDR3, as DNA: TGTGCCAGCAGCCGCGGACTCGGAGGTTCTGGAAACACCATATATTTT. Its translation is CASSRGLGGSGNTIYF.

A single count supports this clone. The chain joins TRBV19 to TRBJ1-1, with D unresolved. This CDR3 has 14 amino acids. Per germline, CDR1 LNHDA and CDR2 SQIVND (reference sequence). V dropped 3 bases and J dropped 2 bases, with 10 bases sitting between them. CDR3 bases: TGTGCCAGTAGTATTGGCAGGTCTAACACTGAAGCTTTCTTT. Translated: CASSIGRSNTEAFF.

J is TRBJ2-5 and V is TRBV19; D ambiguous. Trimming took 0 bases from V and 5 from J, leaving 13 bases between them. The CDR3 is 15 residues long. CDR1 and CDR2 (germline): LNHDA, SQIVND (reference sequence). CDR3 amino acids: CASSIDGPGGETQYF. CDR3 bases: TGTGCCAGTAGTATAGATGGGCCCGGTGGGGAGACCCAGTACTTC.

The chain recombines TRBV28 with TRBJ2-5, with 8 nucleotides matching TRBD2. The CDR3 consists of 13 residues. Per germline, CDR1 MDHEN and CDR2 SYDVKM. J gave up 5 bases and V 7 bases, and 6 bases lay outside the gene matches. This CDR3 reads CASIGGAGETQYF. CDR3 coding DNA: TGTGCCAGCATCGGGGGGGCCGGGGAGACCCAGTACTTC.

The genes are TRBV3-1 (or the pseudogene TRBV3-2) and TRBJ1-4; 7 bases are a match to TRBD1. The CDR3 covers 14 residues. The germline gives CDR1 LGHDT, CDR2 YNNKEL (reference sequence). V shed 4 bases and J 9 bases; nucleotides not matched to a gene: 8. The CDR3 bases are TGTGCCAGCAGCCCTACTAGGACAGGCCAAAAACTGTTTTTT. Residues: CASSPTRTGQKLFF.

The gene calls are TRBV7-6 and TRBJ2-7, with 12 positions matching TRBD2. V lost 5 bases to trimming and J lost 4 bases; unmatched junction nucleotides: 3. The CDR3 sequence is 14 residues long. CDR1 and CDR2 (germline): SGHVS, FNYEAQ. The CDR3 loop reads CASSRTSGMYEQYF. CDR3 sequence (DNA): TGTGCCAGCAGCCGGACTAGCGGGATGTACGAGCAGTACTTC.

This sequence joins TRBV6-2 or TRBV6-3 and TRBJ2-3; 9 bases align to TRBD1. Germline V gives CDR1 MNHEY, CDR2 SVGEGT. V trimming: 2 bases; J trimming: 2 bases; junction bases outside the gene matches: 8. This CDR3 spans 17 amino acids. The CDR3 DNA reads TGTGCCAGCAGTTACCCGGAAGGGACAGGGCACACAGATACGCAGTATTTT. Translating gives CASSYPEGTGHTDTQYF.

The chain recombines TRBV30 with TRBJ1-4, with D possibly being TRBD1 (5 bases). This CDR3 spans 16 amino acids. Germline lookup yields CDR1 GTSNPN and CDR2 SVGIG (reference sequence). The V end lost 0 bases, the J end lost 7 bases, and 18 bases lay between the germline ends. The CDR3: CAWSVIRQGLIEKLFF. CDR3 nucleotides: TGTGCCTGGAGTGTAATCCGGCAGGGACTTATTGAAAAACTGTTTTTT.

This clone occurred once. The rearrangement links TRBV10-3 to TRBJ2-1; TRBD1 might be the D (6 bases). The germline CDR1 and CDR2 sequences are ENHRY and SYGVKD. With 6 bases removed from V and 9 bases from J, the gap between germline ends came to 15 bases. The CDR3 spans 13 residues. CDR3 coding DNA: TGTGCCATCAGCTCATCAGGGGAAATTGAGCAGTTCTTC. Translated: CAISSSGEIEQFF.

V and J are TRBV3-1 (or the pseudogene TRBV3-2) and TRBJ1-4, with TRBD1 matching 8 bases. Germline V CDR1 and CDR2: LGHDT, YNNKEL (reference sequence). V trimming: 1 base; J trimming: 8 bases; junction bases outside the gene matches: 3. The CDR3 is 14 amino acids. The CDR3 region is CASSQAYRGEKLFF. The CDR3 bases are TGTGCCAGCAGCCAAGCCTACAGGGGGGAAAAACTGTTTTTT.

V is TRBV5-4 and J is TRBJ2-5, with D possibly being TRBD1 (5 bases). The V end lost 3 bases, the J end lost 4 bases, and 16 bases lay between the germline ends. The CDR3 contains 15 residues. The germline CDR1 and CDR2 sequences are SGHNT and YYREEE (reference sequence). The CDR3 sequence: CASSSGSSGPETQYF. DNA for the CDR3: TGTGCCAGCAGCTCCGGTAGCTCAGGGCCAGAGACCCAGTACTTC.

CDR3 protein: CASSAGFAQYV. CDR3 DNA: TGTGCCAGCAGCGCCGGTTTTGCGCAGTACGTC. The chain employs TRBV9 and TRBJ2-7; D is undetermined. CDR3 size: 11 residues. Trimming removed 3 bases from V and 9 bases from J, with 10 bases in between. Germline assignment: CDR1 SGDLS and CDR2 YYNGEE.

V and J are TRBV6-2 or TRBV6-3 and TRBJ1-5, with 8 nucleotides matching TRBD1. CDR1 and CDR2 from the germline V gene are MNHEY and SVGEGT. Trimming at V came to 6 bases and at J to 7 bases, leaving 8 bases not matched to a gene. The CDR3 runs 14 residues. Here the CDR3 DNA reads TGTGCCAGCAGCTTGGGACAGGAGGGGCAGCCCCAGCATTTT. It translates to CASSLGQEGQPQHF.

V is TRBV6-5 and J is TRBJ1-5; a possible D gene is TRBD1 (6 bases). This CDR3 spans 13 amino acids. The germline V and J ends were trimmed by 6 bases and 4 bases, with 10 bases remaining between them. The germline gives CDR1 MNHEY, CDR2 SVGAGI. The CDR3 sequence is CASSRTENQPQHF. In DNA form, the CDR3 reads TGTGCCAGCAGCAGGACAGAGAATCAGCCCCAGCATTTT.

The J gene is TRBJ1-4, the V gene TRBV6-5; D perhaps matches TRBD1 (6 bases). Deletions cut 0 bases from V and 7 bases from J, with 12 bases between. Germline V lookup: CDR1 MNHEY, CDR2 SVGAGI. The CDR3 is 15 amino acids. CDR3: CASSYSGTPGEKLFF. The CDR3, as DNA: TGTGCCAGCAGTTACTCAGGGACACCCGGTGAAAAACTGTTTTTT.

This sequence joins TRBV12-3 or TRBV12-4 and TRBJ1-1, with 8 bases matching TRBD1. This CDR3 contains 13 residues. V shed 5 bases, J shed 9 bases, and the junction held 8 bases outside the gene matches. The CDR3 reads CASSTRTGNKAFF. For the CDR3, the DNA is TGTGCCAGCAGTACTCGGACAGGGAACAAAGCTTTCTTT.

A few counts support this clone. This rearrangement joins TRBV27 to TRBJ2-5, with TRBD1 as a possible D gene (6 bases). The V end was cut by 5 bases, the J end by 7 bases, with 14 bases between. From germline, CDR1 is MNHEY and CDR2 SMNVEV (reference sequence). The CDR3 contains 13 residues. The DNA for the CDR3 is TGTGCCAGCAGTGGAACAGGGCGGAGGACCCAGTACTTC. Translating gives CASSGTGRRTQYF.

The CDR3 here is CASSLVGLQPQHF. DNA for the CDR3: TGTGCCAGCAGTTTGGTGGGGCTTCAGCCCCAGCATTTT. The chain recombines TRBV27 with TRBJ1-5, with D tentatively TRBD1 (5 bases). The ends were cut back, 3 bases at V and 6 bases at J, with 9 bases in the middle. The CDR3 totals 13 residues. In germline, CDR1 is MNHEY, CDR2 SMNVEV (reference sequence).

V is TRBV21-1 and J is TRBJ2-7; the D call of TRBD2 is as the table states it, not checked on the DNA. TRBV21-1 is reported as a pseudogene. The CDR3 consists of 16 residues. CDR3 coding DNA: TGTGCCAGCAGCAAAGCGCTTGGGAGCTTCTCCTACGAGCAGTACGTC. Translated, it gives CASSKALGSFSYEQYV.

This chain links TRBV7-2 with TRBJ2-3; TRBD2 matches 7 bases. The germline V gene encodes CDR1 SGHTA and CDR2 FQGNSA. J lost 0 bases, V lost 2 bases, and 5 bases had no gene match. The CDR3 has 16 residues. The CDR3 protein is CASSLLAASSTDTQYF. In DNA form, the CDR3 reads TGTGCCAGCAGCTTACTAGCGGCCTCTAGCACAGATACGCAGTATTTT. The whole variable domain, remainder taken from reference TRBV7-2 and TRBJ2-3, is GAGVSQSPSNKVTEKGKDVELRCDPISGHTALYWYRQSLGQGLEFLIYFQGNSAPDKSGLPSDRFSAERTGGSVSTLTIQRTQQEDSAVYLCASSLLAASSTDTQYFGPGTRLTVL.

This clone occurred once. V usage is TRBV7-2 and J usage is TRBJ2-1; D not certain. The V gene's germline CDR1 is SGHTA and CDR2 FQGNSA. Trimming took 2 bases from V and 5 from J, leaving 7 bases between them. The CDR3 runs 13 residues. CDR3 in amino acids: CASSLLRNNEQFF. CDR3 in DNA: TGTGCCAGCAGCTTATTGCGGAACAATGAGCAGTTCTTC.